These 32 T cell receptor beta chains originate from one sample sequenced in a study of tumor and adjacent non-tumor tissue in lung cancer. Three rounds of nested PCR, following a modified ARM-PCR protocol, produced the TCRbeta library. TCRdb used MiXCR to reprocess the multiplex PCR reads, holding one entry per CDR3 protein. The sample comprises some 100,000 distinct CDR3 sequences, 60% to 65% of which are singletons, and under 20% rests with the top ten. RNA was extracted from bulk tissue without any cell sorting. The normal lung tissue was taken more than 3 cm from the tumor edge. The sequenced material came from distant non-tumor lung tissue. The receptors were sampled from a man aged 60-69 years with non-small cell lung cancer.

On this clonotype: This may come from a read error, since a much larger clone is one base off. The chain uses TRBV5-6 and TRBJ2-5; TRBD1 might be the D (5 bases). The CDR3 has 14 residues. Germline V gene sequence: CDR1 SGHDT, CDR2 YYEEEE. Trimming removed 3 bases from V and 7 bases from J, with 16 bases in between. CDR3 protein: CASSSPQGKGTQYF. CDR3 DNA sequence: TGTGCCAGCAGCTCTCCTCAGGGAAAAGGGACCCAGTACTTC.

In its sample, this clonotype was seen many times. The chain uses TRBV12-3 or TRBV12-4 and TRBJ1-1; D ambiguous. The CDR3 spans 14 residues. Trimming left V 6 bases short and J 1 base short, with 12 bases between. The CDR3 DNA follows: TGTGCCAGCAGACCCCAGGTGACGAACACTGAAGCTTTCTTT. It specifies CASRPQVTNTEAFF.

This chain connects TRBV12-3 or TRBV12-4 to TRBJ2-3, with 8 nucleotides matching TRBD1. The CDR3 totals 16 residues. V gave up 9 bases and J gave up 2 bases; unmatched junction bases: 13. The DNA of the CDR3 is TGTGCCAGTAGCCGACACGACAGGGGCAACACAGATACGCAGTATTTT. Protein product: CASSRHDRGNTDTQYF.

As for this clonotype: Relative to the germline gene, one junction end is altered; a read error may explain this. The DNA for the CDR3 is TGTGCCAGCACCGACCCCCGGCACAGTAATTCACTCCTCCACTTT. Translation gives CASTDPRHSNSLLHF. This rearrangement joins TRBV6-2 or TRBV6-3 to TRBJ1-6; D remains unclear. Germline V gene data show CDR1 as MNHEY and CDR2 as SVGEGT. This CDR3 region has 15 residues.

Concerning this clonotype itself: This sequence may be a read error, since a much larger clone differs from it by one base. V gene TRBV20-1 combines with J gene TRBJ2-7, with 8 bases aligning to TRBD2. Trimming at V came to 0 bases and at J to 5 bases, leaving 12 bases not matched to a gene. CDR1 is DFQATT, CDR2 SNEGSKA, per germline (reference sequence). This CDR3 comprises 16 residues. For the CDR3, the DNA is TGCAGTGCTAGAGAGCAAACTACGGGACTAGTCCACGAGCAGTACTTC. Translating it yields CSAREQTTGLVHEQYF.

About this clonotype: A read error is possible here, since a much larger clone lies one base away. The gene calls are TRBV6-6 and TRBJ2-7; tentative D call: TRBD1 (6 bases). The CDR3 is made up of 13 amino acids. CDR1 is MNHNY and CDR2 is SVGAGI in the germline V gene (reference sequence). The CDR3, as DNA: TGTACCAGCAGTAATACAGGGTCTTGGGAGCAGTACTTC. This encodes CTSSNTGSWEQYF.

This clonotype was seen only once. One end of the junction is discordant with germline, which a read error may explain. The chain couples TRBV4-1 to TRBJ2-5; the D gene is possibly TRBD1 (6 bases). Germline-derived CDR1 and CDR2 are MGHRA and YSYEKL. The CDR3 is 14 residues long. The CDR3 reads CASSQLWGQEIQCF. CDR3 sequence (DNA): TGCGCCAGCAGCCAACTGTGGGGGCAAGAGATCCAGTGCTTC.

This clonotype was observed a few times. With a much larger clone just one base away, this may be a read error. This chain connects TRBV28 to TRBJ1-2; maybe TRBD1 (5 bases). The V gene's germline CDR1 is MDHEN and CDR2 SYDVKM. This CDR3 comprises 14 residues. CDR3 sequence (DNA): TGTGCCGGCAGACCTCCGTCGGGGGTCTATGGCTACACCTTC. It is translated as CAGRPPSGVYGYTF.

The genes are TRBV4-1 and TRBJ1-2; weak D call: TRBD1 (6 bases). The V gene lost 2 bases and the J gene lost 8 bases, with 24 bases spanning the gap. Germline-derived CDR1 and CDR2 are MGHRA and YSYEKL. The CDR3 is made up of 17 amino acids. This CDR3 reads CASSQTTGTGQSLGYTF. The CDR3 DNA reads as TGCGCCAGCAGCCAAACCACCGGTACCGGACAGTCGCTGGGCTACACCTTC.

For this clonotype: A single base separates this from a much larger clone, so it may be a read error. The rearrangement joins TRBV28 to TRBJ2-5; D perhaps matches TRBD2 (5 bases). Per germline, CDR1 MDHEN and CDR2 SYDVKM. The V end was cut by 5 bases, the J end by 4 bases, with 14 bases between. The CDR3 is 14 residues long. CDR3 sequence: CASSMRVVLETQYF. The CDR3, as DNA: TGTGCCAGCAGTATGAGGGTGGTCCTAGAGACCCAGTACTTC.

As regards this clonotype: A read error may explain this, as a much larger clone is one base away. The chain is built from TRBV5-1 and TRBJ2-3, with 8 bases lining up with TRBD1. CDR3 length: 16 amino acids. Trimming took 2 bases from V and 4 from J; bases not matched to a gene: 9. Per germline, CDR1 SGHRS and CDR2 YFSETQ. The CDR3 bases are TGCGCCAGCAGCTTCACCTGGACAGGGTATCCAGATACGCAGTATTTT. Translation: CASSFTWTGYPDTQYF.

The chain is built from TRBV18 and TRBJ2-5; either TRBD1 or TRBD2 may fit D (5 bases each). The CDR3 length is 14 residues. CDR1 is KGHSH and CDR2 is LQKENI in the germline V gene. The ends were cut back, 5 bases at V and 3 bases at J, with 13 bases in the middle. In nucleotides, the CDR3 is TGTGCCAGCTCATCCGGGACCCAAGAAGAGACCCAGTACTTC. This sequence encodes CASSSGTQEETQYF.

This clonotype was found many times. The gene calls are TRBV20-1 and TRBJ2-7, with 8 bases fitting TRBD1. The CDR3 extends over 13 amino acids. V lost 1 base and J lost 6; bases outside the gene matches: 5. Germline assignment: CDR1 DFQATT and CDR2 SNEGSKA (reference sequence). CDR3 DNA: TGCAGTGCTAGAGTTGGGACAGGCACCGAGCAGTACTTC. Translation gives CSARVGTGTEQYF.

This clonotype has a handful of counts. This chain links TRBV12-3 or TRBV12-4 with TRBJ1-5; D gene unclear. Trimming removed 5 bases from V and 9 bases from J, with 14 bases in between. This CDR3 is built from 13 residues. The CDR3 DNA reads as TGTGCCAGCAGTCGGGCCCGGTACCGGCCCCAGCATTTT. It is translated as CASSRARYRPQHF.

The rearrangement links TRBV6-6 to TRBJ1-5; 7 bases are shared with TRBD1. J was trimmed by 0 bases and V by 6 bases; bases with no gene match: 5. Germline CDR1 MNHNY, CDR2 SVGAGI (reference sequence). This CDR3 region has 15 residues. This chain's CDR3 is CASSLRDSSNQPQHF. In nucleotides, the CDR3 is TGTGCCAGCAGCCTACGGGACAGTAGCAATCAGCCCCAGCATTTT.

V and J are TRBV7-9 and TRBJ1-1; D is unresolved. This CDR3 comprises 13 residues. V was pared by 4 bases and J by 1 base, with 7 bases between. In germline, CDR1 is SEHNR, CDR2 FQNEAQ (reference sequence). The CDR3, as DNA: TGTGCCAGCAGCTCACGACAGAACACTGAAGCTTTCTTT. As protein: CASSSRQNTEAFF.

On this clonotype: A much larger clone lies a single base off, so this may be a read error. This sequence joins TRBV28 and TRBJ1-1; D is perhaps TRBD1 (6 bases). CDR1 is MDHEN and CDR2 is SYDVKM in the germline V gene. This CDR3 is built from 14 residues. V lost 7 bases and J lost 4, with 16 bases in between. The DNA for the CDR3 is TGTGCCAGCACTCTGGCGGGGACAACCACTGAAGCTTTCTTT. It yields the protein CASTLAGTTTEAFF.

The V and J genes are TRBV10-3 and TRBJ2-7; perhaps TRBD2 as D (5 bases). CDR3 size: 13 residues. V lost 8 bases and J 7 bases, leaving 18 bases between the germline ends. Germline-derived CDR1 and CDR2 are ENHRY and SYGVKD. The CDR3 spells CAIGGSGAHEQYF. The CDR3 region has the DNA TGTGCCATCGGTGGGAGTGGAGCGCATGAGCAGTACTTC.

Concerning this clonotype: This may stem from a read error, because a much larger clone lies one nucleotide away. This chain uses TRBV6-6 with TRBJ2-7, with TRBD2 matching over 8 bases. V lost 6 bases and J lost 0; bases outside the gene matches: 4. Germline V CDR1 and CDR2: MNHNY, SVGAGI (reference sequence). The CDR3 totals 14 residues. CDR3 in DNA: TGTGCCAGCAGACGGGGGGGGGACTCCTACGAGCAGTACTTC. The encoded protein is CASRRGGDSYEQYF.

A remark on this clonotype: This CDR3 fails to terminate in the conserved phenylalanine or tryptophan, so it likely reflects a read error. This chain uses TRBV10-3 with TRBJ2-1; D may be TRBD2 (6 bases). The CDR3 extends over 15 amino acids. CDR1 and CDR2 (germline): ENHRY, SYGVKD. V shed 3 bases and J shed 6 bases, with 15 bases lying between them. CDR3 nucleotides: TGTGCCATCAGTGACTGGGGACTTAAAGGCAATGAGCAGTTCTTG. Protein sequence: CAISDWGLKGNEQFL.

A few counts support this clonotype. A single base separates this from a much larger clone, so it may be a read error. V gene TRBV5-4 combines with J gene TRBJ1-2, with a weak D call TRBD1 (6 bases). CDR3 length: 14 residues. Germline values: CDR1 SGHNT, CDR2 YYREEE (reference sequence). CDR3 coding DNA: TGTACCAGCAGCTTAGACAGGTTCGGCTATGGCTACACCTTC. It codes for CTSSLDRFGYGYTF.

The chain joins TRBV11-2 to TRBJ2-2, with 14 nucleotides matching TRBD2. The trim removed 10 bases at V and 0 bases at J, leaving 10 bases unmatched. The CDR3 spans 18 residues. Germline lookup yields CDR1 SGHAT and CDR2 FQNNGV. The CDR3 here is CAIMSGLAGATNTGELFF. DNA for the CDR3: TGTGCCATCATGTCGGGACTAGCGGGAGCGACGAACACCGGGGAGCTGTTTTTT.

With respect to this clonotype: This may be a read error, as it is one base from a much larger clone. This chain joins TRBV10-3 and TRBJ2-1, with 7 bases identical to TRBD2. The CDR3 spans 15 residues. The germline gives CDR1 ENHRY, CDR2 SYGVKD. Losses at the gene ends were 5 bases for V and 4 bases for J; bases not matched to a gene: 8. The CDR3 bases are TGTGCCATCAGTCGAGGGGCGGGGGTGTACAATGAGCAGTTCTTC. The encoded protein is CAISRGAGVYNEQFF.

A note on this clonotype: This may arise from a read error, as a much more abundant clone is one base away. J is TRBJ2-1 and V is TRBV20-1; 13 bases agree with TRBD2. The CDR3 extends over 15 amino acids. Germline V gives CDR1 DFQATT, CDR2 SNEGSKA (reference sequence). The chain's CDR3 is CSSRDPGTSGKGQFF. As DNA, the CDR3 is TGCAGTTCTAGAGACCCCGGGACTAGCGGGAAGGGGCAGTTCTTC.

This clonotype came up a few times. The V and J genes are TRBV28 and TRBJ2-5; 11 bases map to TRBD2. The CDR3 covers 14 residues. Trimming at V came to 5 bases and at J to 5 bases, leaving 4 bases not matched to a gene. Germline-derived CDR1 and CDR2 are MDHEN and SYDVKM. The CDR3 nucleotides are TGTGCCAGCAGTACCGGGACTAGCGGTGAGACCCAGTACTTC. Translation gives CASSTGTSGETQYF.

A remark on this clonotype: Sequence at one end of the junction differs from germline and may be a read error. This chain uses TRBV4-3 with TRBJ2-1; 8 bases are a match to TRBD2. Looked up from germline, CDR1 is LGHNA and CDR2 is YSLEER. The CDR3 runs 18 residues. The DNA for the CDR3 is TGCGCCAGCAGCCAGATTCTATTAGCGGGGAGCTCATGCAATGAGAAGTTCTTC. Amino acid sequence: CASSQILLAGSSCNEKFF.

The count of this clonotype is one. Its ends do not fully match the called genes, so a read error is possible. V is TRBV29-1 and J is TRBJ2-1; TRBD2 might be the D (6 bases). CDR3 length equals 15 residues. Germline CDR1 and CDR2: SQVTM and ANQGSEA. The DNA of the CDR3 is TGCAGTGTTGAAGGGACTTTCCTCTCCTACAGTGTGCAGTTCTTC. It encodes CSVEGTFLSYSVQFF.

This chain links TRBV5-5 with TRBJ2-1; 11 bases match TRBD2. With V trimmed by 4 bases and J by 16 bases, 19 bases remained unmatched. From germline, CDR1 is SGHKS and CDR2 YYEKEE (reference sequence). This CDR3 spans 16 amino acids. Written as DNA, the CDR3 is TGTGCCAGCAGCGGGGGACTAGCGGCAGTCGGCAATGAACAATTCTTC. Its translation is CASSGGLAAVGNEQFF.

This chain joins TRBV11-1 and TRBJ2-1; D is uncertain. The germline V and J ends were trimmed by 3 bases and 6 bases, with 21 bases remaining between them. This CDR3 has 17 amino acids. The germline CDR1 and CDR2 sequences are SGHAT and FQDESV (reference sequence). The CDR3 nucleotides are TGTGCCAGCAGCTTTGTCCGCAGTGCAAATCCGCTCAATGAGCAGTTCTTC. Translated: CASSFVRSANPLNEQFF.

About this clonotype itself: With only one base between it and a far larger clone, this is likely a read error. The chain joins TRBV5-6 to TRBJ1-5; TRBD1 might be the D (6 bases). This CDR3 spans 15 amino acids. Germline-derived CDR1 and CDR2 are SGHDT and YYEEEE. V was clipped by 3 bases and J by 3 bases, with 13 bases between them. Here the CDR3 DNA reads TGTGCCAGCAGCTGGGCACAGGGACCCAATCAGCCCCAGCATTTT. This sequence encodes CASSWAQGPNQPQHF. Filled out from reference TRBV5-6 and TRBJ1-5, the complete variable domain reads DAGVTQSPTHLIKTRGQQVTLRCSPKSGHDTVSWYQQALGQGPQFIFQYYEEEERQRGNFPDRFSGHQFPNYSSELNVNALLLGDSALYLCASSWAQGPNQPQHFGDGTRLSIL.

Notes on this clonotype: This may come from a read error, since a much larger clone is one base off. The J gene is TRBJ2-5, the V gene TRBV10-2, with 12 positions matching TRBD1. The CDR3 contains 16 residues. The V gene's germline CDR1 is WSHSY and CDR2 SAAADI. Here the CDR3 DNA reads TGCGCCAACAGTGAGAGGGACAGGGGGCGCCCAGAGACCCAGTACTTC. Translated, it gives CANSERDRGRPETQYF.

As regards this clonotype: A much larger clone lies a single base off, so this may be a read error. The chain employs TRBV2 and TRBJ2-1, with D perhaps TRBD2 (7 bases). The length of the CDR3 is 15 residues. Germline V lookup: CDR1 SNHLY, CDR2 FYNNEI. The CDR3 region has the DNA TGTGCCAGAAGTGAACAGGGAGGGTATATCAATGAGCAGTTCTTC. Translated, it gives CARSEQGGYINEQFF.